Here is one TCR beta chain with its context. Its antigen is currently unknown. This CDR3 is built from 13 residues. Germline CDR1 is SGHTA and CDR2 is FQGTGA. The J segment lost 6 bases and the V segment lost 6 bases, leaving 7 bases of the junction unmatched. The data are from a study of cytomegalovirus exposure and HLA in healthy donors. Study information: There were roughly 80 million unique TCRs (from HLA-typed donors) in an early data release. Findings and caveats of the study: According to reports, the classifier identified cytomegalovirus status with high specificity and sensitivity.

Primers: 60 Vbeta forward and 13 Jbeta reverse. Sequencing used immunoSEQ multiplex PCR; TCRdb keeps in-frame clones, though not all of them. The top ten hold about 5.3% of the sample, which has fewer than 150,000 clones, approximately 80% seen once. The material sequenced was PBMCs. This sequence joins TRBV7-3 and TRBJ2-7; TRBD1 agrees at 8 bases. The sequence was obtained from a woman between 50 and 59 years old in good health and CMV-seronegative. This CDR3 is CASSGQGGCEQYF. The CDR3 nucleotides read TGTGCCAGCAGTGGACAGGGAGGATGCGAGCAGTACTTC.